Following are 13 T cell receptor beta chains from one sample sequenced in a study of OX40 agonist ivuxolimab in advanced cancers. Clones were read by immunoSEQ multiplex PCR, and TCRdb kept only the in-frame ones, dropping some. The profile shows around 67,000 clones, about 90% of them singletons. Sequencing was performed on CD4+ or CD8+ T cells sorted from blood, taken in a trial of the OX40 agonist ivuxolimab. The receptors were gathered from an adult with an advanced solid tumor such as melanoma, head and neck, liver or kidney cancer.

This clone was seen a handful of times. The chain has TRBV28 and TRBJ1-2; 9 bases fit TRBD1. J gave up 8 bases and V 3 bases, and 10 bases lay outside the gene matches. The CDR3 is 15 amino acids. From germline, CDR1 is MDHEN and CDR2 SYDVKM. CDR3 amino acids: CASSLTLGQGGGYTF. The DNA for the CDR3 is TGTGCCAGCAGTTTGACCTTGGGACAGGGAGGAGGCTACACCTTC.

The rearrangement joins TRBV5-1 to TRBJ2-7, with 7 bases that match TRBD1. The CDR3 is made up of 15 amino acids. The ends lost 4 bases at V and 2 bases at J; junction bases unmatched: 9. Germline V gene data show CDR1 as SGHRS and CDR2 as YFSETQ. CDR3: CASSLTTGTAYEQYF. CDR3 nucleotide sequence: TGCGCCAGCAGCCTGACCACCGGGACAGCCTACGAGCAGTACTTC. The full variable domain, with the rest looked up from reference TRBV5-1 and TRBJ2-7, is KAGVTQTPRYLIKTRGQQVTLSCSPISGHRSVSWYQQTPGQGLQFLFEYFSETQRNKGNFPGRFSGRQFSNSRSEMNVSTLELGDSALYLCASSLTTGTAYEQYFGPGTRLTVT.

The V call is TRBV28, the J call TRBJ1-2; D is unclear. CDR1 is MDHEN, CDR2 SYDVKM, per germline. The ends were cut back, 6 bases at V and 3 bases at J, with 8 bases in the middle. CDR3 length: 12 amino acids. The CDR3 nucleotides read TGTGCCAGCAGCAACCTGGACTATGGCTACACCTTC. Protein sequence: CASSNLDYGYTF.

This chain connects TRBV2 to TRBJ2-3, with 9 positions matching TRBD2. Germline values: CDR1 SNHLY, CDR2 FYNNEI. This CDR3 region has 15 residues. V trimming: 5 bases; J trimming: 0 bases; junction bases outside the gene matches: 3. The CDR3 protein is CASSLGLASTDTQYF. CDR3 in DNA: TGTGCCAGCAGTCTTGGACTAGCGAGCACAGATACGCAGTATTTT.

Note on this clone: At one boundary the junction diverges from the germline segment, which might be a read error. The rearrangement joins TRBV7-7 to TRBJ2-3; the match to TRBD2 covers 7 bases. Per germline, CDR1 SSHAT and CDR2 FNYEAQ (reference sequence). The CDR3 spans 16 residues. The CDR3 nucleotides read TGTGCTAGCAGCTTATTGGAGCGGGGAAGCACAGATACGCAGTATTTT. This gives the protein CASSLLERGSTDTQYF.

This clone came up a few times. The genes are TRBV20-1 and TRBJ2-5; TRBD1 matches 7 bases. V shed 6 bases and J 13 bases; nucleotides not matched to a gene: 11. The germline V gene has CDR1 DFQATT and CDR2 SNEGSKA (reference sequence). This CDR3 comprises 11 residues. DNA of the CDR3: TGCAGTGCAATCAGGGGGTACGCAAGGTACTTC. Residues: CSAIRGYARYF.

The chain joins TRBV5-1 to TRBJ1-3, with D unclear. V lost 2 bases and J 2 bases, leaving 17 bases between the germline ends. This CDR3 is built from 17 residues. CDR1 and CDR2 (germline): SGHRS, YFSETQ. Written as DNA, the CDR3 is TGCGCCAGCAGCTTCGCGGAGGTTGGCGGGCCTGGAAACACCATATATTTT. Protein sequence: CASSFAEVGGPGNTIYF.

The V and J genes are TRBV6-6 and TRBJ1-5, with D perhaps TRBD1 (6 bases). The ends were cut back, 8 bases at V and 2 bases at J, with 19 bases in the middle. Germline assignment: CDR1 MNHNY and CDR2 SVGAGI (reference sequence). CDR3 length: 16 amino acids. DNA for the CDR3: TGTGCCAGCGGGGGCTACAGGGCTTCAGGCAATCAGCCCCAGCATTTT. Its protein product is CASGGYRASGNQPQHF.

The chain employs TRBV10-3 and TRBJ1-6, with a tentative D call TRBD1 (6 bases). V dropped 10 bases and J dropped 3 bases, with 13 bases sitting between them. In germline, CDR1 is ENHRY, CDR2 SYGVKD. The CDR3 loop spans 14 amino acids. This CDR3 reads CASHRDNYNSPLHF. CDR3 bases: TGTGCCAGCCACAGGGACAACTATAATTCACCCCTCCACTTT.

V gene TRBV7-2 combines with J gene TRBJ1-6; weak D call: TRBD1 (6 bases). Trimming stripped 1 base from V and 11 bases from J, with 18 bases between. CDR1 is SGHTA and CDR2 is FQGNSA in the germline V gene. The CDR3 is 16 amino acids. CDR3: CASSLGTAGVGAPLHF. CDR3 DNA sequence: TGTGCCAGCAGCTTAGGCACGGCAGGGGTTGGGGCACCCCTCCACTTT.

This clone has only one observation. The chain carries TRBV10-3 and TRBJ1-2, with 8 bases aligning to TRBD1. The CDR3 sequence is 14 residues long. V was clipped by 10 bases and J by 4 bases; unmatched bases: 11. Germline V gene lookup returns CDR1 ENHRY and CDR2 SYGVKD. The CDR3 nucleotides are TGTGCCACTCGAACGACAGGGGACTCCTATGGCTACACCTTC. Amino acid sequence: CATRTTGDSYGYTF.

This chain joins TRBV5-1 and TRBJ2-5, with D perhaps TRBD1 (6 bases). Germline V CDR1 and CDR2: SGHRS, YFSETQ. This CDR3 region has 15 residues. V was clipped by 2 bases and J by 2 bases, with 13 bases between them. Written as DNA, the CDR3 is TGCGCCAGCAGCTTCGGGACAATCACTCAAGAGACCCAGTACTTC. Its translation is CASSFGTITQETQYF. Variable domain in full (rest from reference TRBV5-1 and TRBJ2-5): KAGVTQTPRYLIKTRGQQVTLSCSPISGHRSVSWYQQTPGQGLQFLFEYFSETQRNKGNFPGRFSGRQFSNSRSEMNVSTLELGDSALYLCASSFGTITQETQYFGPGTRLLVL.

The genes are TRBV30 and TRBJ2-7; TRBD2 might be the D (5 bases). CDR1 GTSNPN and CDR2 SVGIG come from the germline V gene (reference sequence). The ends were cut back, 2 bases at V and 2 bases at J, with 16 bases in the middle. The CDR3 is 15 amino acids. The CDR3 sequence: CAWSNWGAATYEQYF. Here the CDR3 DNA reads TGTGCCTGGAGTAACTGGGGAGCCGCAACCTACGAGCAGTACTTC.